The 10 T cell receptor beta chains reported below all come from one sample, sequenced in a study of T cells in Graves' hyperthyroidism and ophthalmopathy. Amplification of TCR beta CDR3 regions used RNA as the template. HTBI primers were the set used in a first-round RT-PCR of the TCR CDR3. Each CDR3 protein gets one entry after TCRdb re-called the multiplex PCR reads with MiXCR. The table has around 760,000 distinct CDR3 sequences, 35% seen once. Sequenced: blood. The receptors derive from a woman aged 40 to 49 with Graves' hyperthyroidism.

This clonotype was seen only a few times. The rearrangement uses TRBV4-1 and TRBJ1-1; tentatively, D is TRBD1 (6 bases). The CDR3 totals 13 residues. Germline CDR1 is MGHRA and CDR2 is YSYEKL. V was shortened by 3 bases and J by 7 bases, with 12 bases between the two germline ends. The CDR3 here is CASSHPGQFEAFF. CDR3 in DNA: TGCGCCAGCAGCCACCCAGGACAGTTTGAAGCTTTCTTT.

The table lists this clonotype with a few counts. The J gene is TRBJ2-5, the V gene TRBV19; D unclear. The V and J ends lost 7 bases and 1 base respectively, with 16 bases between them. Germline assignment: CDR1 LNHDA and CDR2 SQIVND (reference sequence). This CDR3 region has 15 residues. DNA for the CDR3: TGTGCCAGTATCGGCAGGCGAGGATTCCAAGAGACCCAGTACTTC. Amino acids: CASIGRRGFQETQYF. Complete variable domain (other parts from reference TRBV19 and TRBJ2-5): DGGITQSPKYLFRKEGQNVTLSCEQNLNHDAMYWYRQDPGQGLRLIYYSQIVNDFQKGDIAEGYSVSREKKESFPLTVTSAQKNPTAFYLCASIGRRGFQETQYFGPGTRLLVL.

The J gene is TRBJ2-5, the V gene TRBV7-9; D is undetermined. Germline CDR1 reads SEHNR; CDR2 reads FQNEAQ (reference sequence). The V and J ends lost 2 bases and 1 base respectively, with 14 bases between them. This CDR3 has 16 amino acids. For the CDR3, the DNA is TGTGCCAGCAGCTTATCCGCCCCTGCATCCCAAGAGACCCAGTACTTC. Translated, it gives CASSLSAPASQETQYF.

The chain links TRBV5-4 to TRBJ2-5; 11 bases are shared with TRBD1. Unmatched junction bases numbered 10, after V lost 4 bases and J lost 5 bases. This CDR3 is 16 amino acids long. Per the germline V gene, CDR1 is SGHNT and CDR2 is YYREEE (reference sequence). The CDR3 is CASSLADRGPGETQYF. CDR3 nucleotide sequence: TGTGCCAGCAGCCTCGCGGACAGGGGGCCGGGGGAGACCCAGTACTTC.

The chain is built from TRBV3-1 and TRBJ1-2, with a tentative D call TRBD1 (5 bases). Germline loops: CDR1 LGHDT, CDR2 YNNKEL (reference sequence). Trimming pared 7 bases from V and 8 bases from J, leaving 23 bases between. CDR3 length equals 15 residues. CDR3 in amino acids: CASKNSGRELEGYTF. For the CDR3, the DNA is TGTGCCAGCAAGAATTCGGGCAGGGAGCTGGAAGGCTACACCTTC.

The rearrangement uses TRBV7-2 and TRBJ2-7; D remains unclear. Germline CDR1 reads SGHTA; CDR2 reads FQGNSA. The V gene lost 5 bases and the J gene lost 3 bases, with 17 bases spanning the gap. The CDR3 runs to 15 residues. CDR3 loop: CASSRTTGADYEQYF. The CDR3 nucleotides read TGTGCCAGCAGCAGAACGACTGGCGCGGACTACGAGCAGTACTTC.

This sequence joins TRBV6-1 and TRBJ1-1, with 7 bases lining up with TRBD1. Germline-derived CDR1 and CDR2 are MNHNS and SASEGT. Losses at the gene ends were 4 bases for V and 5 bases for J; bases not matched to a gene: 4. This CDR3 contains 13 residues. The CDR3 nucleotides read TGTGCCAGCAGTGCGGTACAGGGGACTGAAGCTTTCTTT. It is translated as CASSAVQGTEAFF.

The V and J genes are TRBV10-3 and TRBJ2-7; 9 bases are a match to TRBD1. The V gene's germline CDR1 is ENHRY and CDR2 SYGVKD. This CDR3 contains 15 residues. Unmatched junction bases numbered 15, after V lost 10 bases and J lost 5 bases. For the CDR3, the DNA is TGTGCCAGCAGGATGGGAGGACAGGGGAGAGACGAGCAGTACTTC. Translating it yields CASRMGGQGRDEQYF.

Of note for this clonotype: A read error may be the cause here, since a much bigger clone is one base away. The chain is built from TRBV7-2 and TRBJ1-1; D ambiguous. There are 15 residues in the CDR3. The germline CDR1 and CDR2 sequences are SGHTA and FQGNSA. Deletions cut 5 bases from V and 3 bases from J, with 16 bases between. CDR3 in amino acids: CASSDTTAKDTEAFF. The CDR3 DNA follows: TGTGCCAGCAGCGACACTACAGCAAAGGACACTGAAGCTTTCTTT.

This clonotype was seen ten or more times. The chain uses TRBV7-9 and TRBJ1-3; D ambiguous. The ends were cut back, 3 bases at V and 2 bases at J, with 5 bases in the middle. The CDR3 consists of 13 residues. The germline CDR1 and CDR2 sequences are SEHNR and FQNEAQ (reference sequence). Here the CDR3 reads CASSLAAGNTIYF. The CDR3, as DNA: TGTGCCAGCAGCTTGGCTGCTGGAAACACCATATATTTT. Together with reference TRBV7-9 and TRBJ1-3, the CDR3 gives the full variable domain: DTGVSQNPRHKITKRGQNVTFRCDPISEHNRLYWYRQTLGQGPEFLTYFQNEAQLEKSRLLSDRFSAERPKGSFSTLEIQRTEQGDSAMYLCASSLAAGNTIYFGEGSWLTVV.